What follows is one T cell receptor (beta chain) and its context. Antigen: not known. This specimen comes from a study of lung T cells in sarcoidosis with Löfgren's syndrome. General study results and limits: These T cells were suggested, not shown, to recognize a putative antigen. The most expanded V genes in Löfgren's patients were reportedly TRAV12-1 and TRBV2. TRBV2 was the preferred pairing partner of TRAV12-1, with similar CDR3s.

MiXCR, applied by TCRdb to the reads, yields one record per CDR3 protein. The sample includes more than 8,000 distinct CDR3 sequences, just under 20% of them seen just once. The V gene lost 2 bases and the J gene lost 9 bases, with 14 bases spanning the gap. Germline CDR1 and CDR2: SGHTA and FQGNSA. The CDR3 totals 15 residues. This TCR came from a human donor with sarcoidosis (Löfgren's syndrome or another form), or a control subject (not recorded which). The rearrangement joins TRBV7-2 to TRBJ2-6; D may be TRBD1 or TRBD2 (6 bases each). Material for sequencing was CD4+ T cells from bronchoalveolar lavage. The CDR3 protein is CASSLQGIAVNVLTF. The CDR3 region has the DNA TGTGCCAGCAGCTTACAGGGGATAGCGGTCAACGTCCTGACTTTC.